This T cell receptor beta chain was captured in a study of OX40 agonist ivuxolimab in advanced cancers. Study background: Recorded diagnoses for dose-escalation patients were hepatocellular carcinoma, melanoma, renal cell or head and neck cancer. Points from the study as a whole: Averaging showed that CD8+ T cells had more expanded clones than CD4+ did.

The CDR3 has 14 residues. J was trimmed by 6 bases and V by 6 bases; bases with no gene match: 7. CDR1 and CDR2 (germline): SNHLY, FYNNEI. Remarks on this clone: What it recognizes is unknown.

Sequenced by immunoSEQ multiplex PCR; TCRdb stores in-frame clones only, minus some. The sample yields some 52,000 clones, approximately 80% seen once. This material consisted of CD4+ or CD8+ T cells sorted from blood, taken in a trial of the OX40 agonist ivuxolimab. The J gene is TRBJ2-1, the V gene TRBV2, with 8 bases that match TRBD2. The sequence derives from an adult with an advanced solid tumor such as melanoma, head and neck, liver or kidney cancer. The CDR3, as DNA: TGTGCCAGCAGGGCGGGACTAGGTCCCAATGAGCAGTTCTTC. Amino acid sequence: CASRAGLGPNEQFF.